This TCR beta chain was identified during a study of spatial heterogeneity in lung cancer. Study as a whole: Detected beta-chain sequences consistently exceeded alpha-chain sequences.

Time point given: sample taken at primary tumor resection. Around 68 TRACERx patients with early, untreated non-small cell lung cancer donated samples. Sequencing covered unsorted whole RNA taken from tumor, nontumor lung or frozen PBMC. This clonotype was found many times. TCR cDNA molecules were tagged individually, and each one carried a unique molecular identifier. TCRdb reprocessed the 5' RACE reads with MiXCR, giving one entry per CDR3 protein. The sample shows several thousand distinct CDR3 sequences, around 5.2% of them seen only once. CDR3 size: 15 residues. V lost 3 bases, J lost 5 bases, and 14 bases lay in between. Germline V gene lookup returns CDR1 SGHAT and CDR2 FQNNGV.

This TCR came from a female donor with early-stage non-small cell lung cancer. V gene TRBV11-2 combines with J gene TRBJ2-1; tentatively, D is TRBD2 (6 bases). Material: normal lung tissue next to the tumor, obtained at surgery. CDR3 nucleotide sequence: TGTGCCAGCAGCTTTGGCCCGGGAGACCACAATGAGCAGTTCTTC. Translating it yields CASSFGPGDHNEQFF.